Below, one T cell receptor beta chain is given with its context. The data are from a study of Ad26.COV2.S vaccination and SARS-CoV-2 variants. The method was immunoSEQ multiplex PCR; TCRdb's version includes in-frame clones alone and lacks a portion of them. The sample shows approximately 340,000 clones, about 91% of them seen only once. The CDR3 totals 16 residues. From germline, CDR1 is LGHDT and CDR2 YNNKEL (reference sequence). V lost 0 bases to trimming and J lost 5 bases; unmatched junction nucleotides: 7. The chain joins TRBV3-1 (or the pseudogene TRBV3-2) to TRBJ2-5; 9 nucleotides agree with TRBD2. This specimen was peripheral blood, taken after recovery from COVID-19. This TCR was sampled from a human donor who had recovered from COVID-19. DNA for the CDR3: TGTGCCAGCAGCCAAGATCTGGGGACTAGCTGGGAGACCCAGTACTTC. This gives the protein CASSQDLGTSWETQYF.